Presented here are 22 T cell receptor beta chains from one specimen sequenced in a study of cytomegalovirus exposure and HLA in healthy donors. Primers: 60 Vbeta forward and 13 Jbeta reverse. Clones were sequenced by immunoSEQ multiplex PCR, and TCRdb holds only the in-frame ones, with some missing. Of roughly 140,000 clones in the sample, roughly 62% are singletons; the top ten hold about 4.5%. The material sequenced was PBMCs. The receptors here all came from a man aged 55 to 69 in good health and CMV-seronegative.

In this sample, this clone turned up a few times. The rearrangement uses TRBV5-5 and TRBJ2-7; D remains ambiguous. The CDR3 contains 15 residues. Per germline, CDR1 SGHKS and CDR2 YYEKEE (reference sequence). V was cut by 0 bases and J by 3 bases, with 13 bases left in between. In DNA, the CDR3 is TGTGCCAGCAGCTTGGCTTCAGGCCGCATCTACGAGCAGTACTTC. It is translated as CASSLASGRIYEQYF.

This rearrangement joins TRBV29-1 to TRBJ2-7; 10 bases line up with TRBD2. V lost 6 bases to trimming and J lost 5 bases; unmatched junction nucleotides: 7. The germline V gene encodes CDR1 SQVTM and CDR2 ANQGSEA. This CDR3 has 13 residues. CDR3 in amino acids: CSVEREGSHEQYF. CDR3 in DNA: TGCAGCGTCGAGCGGGAGGGTTCGCACGAGCAGTACTTC.

The CDR3 here is CASSPRTVNTGELFF. In DNA form, the CDR3 reads TGTGCCAGCAGCCCCCGGACAGTCAACACCGGGGAGCTGTTTTTT. The genes are TRBV7-7 and TRBJ2-2; perhaps TRBD1 as D (6 bases). The germline gives CDR1 SSHAT, CDR2 FNYEAQ (reference sequence). The length of the CDR3 is 15 residues. V was trimmed by 5 bases and J by 2 bases, leaving 12 bases between them. The whole variable domain, remainder taken from reference TRBV7-7 and TRBJ2-2, is GAGVSQSPRYKVTKRGQDVTLRCDPISSHATLYWYQQALGQGPEFLTYFNYEAQPDKSGLPSDRFSAERPEGSISTLTIQRTEQRDSAMYRCASSPRTVNTGELFFGEGSRLTVL.

J is TRBJ2-7 and V is TRBV4-2, with TRBD1 as a possible D gene (6 bases). CDR3 length: 16 residues. The germline V and J ends were trimmed by 4 bases and 2 bases, with 18 bases remaining between them. The germline CDR1 and CDR2 sequences are LGHNA and YNFKEQ. Here the CDR3 DNA reads TGTGCCAGCAGCCGCCTGTTACAGGGTGACACCTACGAGCAGTACTTC. This encodes CASSRLLQGDTYEQYF.

The chain combines TRBV6-5 with TRBJ1-1; 9 positions agree with TRBD1. The V gene end was trimmed by 6 bases and the J gene end by 3 bases; junction bases not matched to a gene: 2. The CDR3 runs to 13 residues. Germline V gives CDR1 MNHEY, CDR2 SVGAGI. The CDR3 sequence is CASSHRGHTEAFF. CDR3 sequence (DNA): TGTGCCAGCAGCCACAGGGGGCACACTGAAGCTTTCTTT.

The chain couples TRBV7-9 to TRBJ2-7, with 9 nucleotides matching TRBD1. The V segment lost 5 bases and the J segment 3 bases; nucleotides outside the gene matches: 8. The germline V gene has CDR1 SEHNR and CDR2 FQNEAQ (reference sequence). The CDR3 is 15 amino acids. The chain's CDR3 is CASSLGTGSLYEQYF. CDR3 sequence (DNA): TGTGCCAGCAGCCTCGGGACAGGGAGCCTCTACGAGCAGTACTTC. Together with reference TRBV7-9 and TRBJ2-7, the CDR3 gives the full variable domain: DTGVSQNPRHKITKRGQNVTFRCDPISEHNRLYWYRQTLGQGPEFLTYFQNEAQLEKSRLLSDRFSAERPKGSFSTLEIQRTEQGDSAMYLCASSLGTGSLYEQYFGPGTRLTVT.

This chain joins TRBV16 and TRBJ1-4; D remains unclear. Trimming left V 0 bases short and J 0 bases short, with 11 bases between. The CDR3 covers 17 residues. CDR1 is KGHSY and CDR2 is FQNENV in the germline V gene. The CDR3 is CASSQSSGFATNEKLFF. The CDR3 DNA follows: TGTGCCAGCAGCCAATCTTCGGGTTTTGCAACTAATGAAAAACTGTTTTTT.

The genes are TRBV29-1 and TRBJ2-1; 7 positions agree with TRBD2. V shed 2 bases, J shed 4 bases, and the junction held 26 bases outside the gene matches. Looked up from germline, CDR1 is SQVTM and CDR2 is ANQGSEA. The CDR3 extends over 21 amino acids. The CDR3 sequence is CSVEPIENTPGGRTAYNEQFF. The CDR3 DNA follows: TGCAGCGTTGAACCGATAGAAAATACCCCGGGAGGCAGAACCGCTTACAATGAGCAGTTCTTC.

The rearrangement links TRBV11-2 to TRBJ1-5; D is uncertain. The germline V gene encodes CDR1 SGHAT and CDR2 FQNNGV. The CDR3 runs 14 residues. V lost 1 base and J lost 3, with 7 bases in between. CDR3 in amino acids: CASSLGSYNQPQHF. Here the CDR3 DNA reads TGTGCCAGCAGCTTAGGGTCCTACAATCAGCCCCAGCATTTT.

CDR3 loop: CASSRQGLATNEKLFF. For the CDR3, the DNA is TGCGCCAGCTCACGACAGGGATTGGCAACTAATGAAAAACTGTTTTTT. The chain recombines TRBV5-1 with TRBJ1-4; 7 bases match TRBD1. Germline trimming cut 7 bases from V and 0 bases from J; bases unmatched to any gene: 9. The CDR3 runs to 16 residues. The germline V gene has CDR1 SGHRS and CDR2 YFSETQ.

V is TRBV28 and J is TRBJ2-7, with TRBD1 matching over 11 bases. CDR1 is MDHEN, CDR2 SYDVKM, per germline. After removal of 1 base from V and 3 bases from J, the junction contained 2 bases not matched to a gene. CDR3 length: 15 amino acids. For the CDR3, the DNA is TGTGCCAGCAGTTTATTAGGGACAGGGGGCTACGAGCAGTACTTC. Protein product: CASSLLGTGGYEQYF.

This chain joins TRBV10-3 and TRBJ1-5, with D perhaps matching TRBD1 (6 bases). The CDR3 spans 15 residues. With 6 bases removed from V and 3 bases from J, the gap between germline ends came to 15 bases. In germline, CDR1 is ENHRY, CDR2 SYGVKD. In DNA form, the CDR3 reads TGTGCCATCAGAGTGGACAGCGACGTCAATCAGCCCCAGCATTTT. Protein sequence: CAIRVDSDVNQPQHF.

In this sample, this clone turned up many times. The rearrangement links TRBV27 to TRBJ2-3; 16 positions match TRBD2. Germline V lookup: CDR1 MNHEY, CDR2 SMNVEV (reference sequence). V was pared by 2 bases and J by 3 bases, with 5 bases of the junction left unmatched. The CDR3 contains 18 residues. The CDR3 here is CASSLPGLAGGPTDTQYF. In nucleotides, the CDR3 is TGTGCCAGCAGTTTACCGGGACTAGCGGGAGGGCCTACAGATACGCAGTATTTT.

In nucleotides, the CDR3 is TGTGCCAGCGGACGACAGGGGGCCTACGAGCAGTACTTC. Protein product: CASGRQGAYEQYF. The V and J genes are TRBV25-1 and TRBJ2-7; 9 nucleotides align to TRBD1. CDR1 is MGHDK, CDR2 SYGVNS, per germline. CDR3 length: 13 amino acids. The V segment lost 8 bases and the J segment 2 bases; nucleotides outside the gene matches: 4.

J is TRBJ1-1 and V is TRBV30; D is unclear. Trimming took 0 bases from V and 1 from J, leaving 6 bases between them. The CDR3 contains 13 residues. Looked up from germline, CDR1 is GTSNPN and CDR2 is SVGIG (reference sequence). The CDR3 loop reads CAWSVRENTEAFF. The CDR3 DNA sequence: TGTGCCTGGAGTGTACGGGAGAACACTGAAGCTTTCTTT.

V gene TRBV5-6 combines with J gene TRBJ1-4; 9 positions agree with TRBD1. J lost 5 bases, V lost 0 bases, and 2 bases had no gene match. The CDR3 sequence is 15 residues long. Germline CDR1 and CDR2: SGHDT and YYEEEE. The CDR3: CASSLEGQGNEKLFF. CDR3 sequence (DNA): TGTGCCAGCAGCTTGGAGGGACAGGGCAATGAAAAACTGTTTTTT.

The gene calls are TRBV9 and TRBJ2-2; no clear D gene. The germline V and J ends were trimmed by 0 bases and 4 bases, with 7 bases remaining between them. The CDR3 extends over 14 amino acids. The germline gives CDR1 SGDLS, CDR2 YYNGEE. CDR3 sequence (DNA): TGTGCCAGCAGCGTAGCTTCTAGCACCGGGGAGCTGTTTTTT. Translated, it gives CASSVASSTGELFF.

The chain couples TRBV6-5 to TRBJ2-5, with 8 bases that match TRBD2. With 6 bases clipped from V and 7 bases from J, the junction kept 13 bases outside the gene matches. The CDR3 extends over 15 amino acids. The germline V gene encodes CDR1 MNHEY and CDR2 SVGAGI. CDR3 sequence reads: CASSRREGGRGTQYF. The CDR3 DNA reads as TGTGCCAGCAGCCGCCGGGAGGGCGGCAGGGGGACCCAGTACTTC.

The V gene is TRBV6-1, the J gene TRBJ2-7; D is unclear. Deletions cut 3 bases from V and 0 bases from J, with 15 bases between. The CDR3 consists of 16 residues. Germline V gene lookup returns CDR1 MNHNS and CDR2 SASEGT. In DNA form, the CDR3 reads TGTGCCAGCAGTGAGGGTATACGGGTGAGCTCCTACGAGCAGTACTTC. Translation: CASSEGIRVSSYEQYF.

CDR3 sequence: CASTYRGFMHYGYTF. CDR3 coding DNA: TGTGCCAGCACCTACAGGGGGTTTATGCACTATGGCTACACCTTC. The rearrangement links TRBV2 to TRBJ1-2; 8 nucleotides line up with TRBD1. The CDR3 covers 15 residues. The germline V gene has CDR1 SNHLY and CDR2 FYNNEI. Unmatched junction bases numbered 10, after V lost 7 bases and J lost 3 bases.

This chain's CDR3 is CASSKGGNTGELFF. CDR3 DNA: TGTGCCAGTAGTAAAGGGGGGAACACCGGGGAGCTGTTTTTT. The chain has TRBV19 and TRBJ2-2; D is perhaps TRBD1 (6 bases). The CDR3 totals 14 residues. The V gene lost 4 bases and the J gene lost 1 base, with 7 bases spanning the gap. The germline gives CDR1 LNHDA, CDR2 SQIVND (reference sequence).

The chain is built from TRBV5-1 and TRBJ2-2, with D possibly TRBD2 on 5 matching bases. The germline V and J ends were trimmed by 3 bases and 0 bases, with 6 bases remaining between them. CDR3 length equals 14 residues. Germline CDR1 reads SGHRS; CDR2 reads YFSETQ. CDR3 residues: CASSSLANTGELFF. The CDR3 DNA is TGCGCCAGCAGCTCACTAGCGAACACCGGGGAGCTGTTTTTT. Supplemented by reference TRBV5-1 and TRBJ2-2, the full variable domain reads KAGVTQTPRYLIKTRGQQVTLSCSPISGHRSVSWYQQTPGQGLQFLFEYFSETQRNKGNFPGRFSGRQFSNSRSEMNVSTLELGDSALYLCASSSLANTGELFFGEGSRLTVL.